This TCR beta chain was observed in a study of Graves' ophthalmopathy and Graves' hyperthyroidism. Study-wide findings and caveats: Sensitivity of 65% to 71% and specificity of approximately 72% were achieved by the model that predicted ophthalmopathy progression. Detection in blood was also observed for most expanded thyroid clonotypes above 0.001 frequency.

The stable label applied to hyperthyroidism with no ophthalmopathy within 18 months of follow-up. If patients had other autoimmune diseases, uncontrolled infections, pregnancy or lactation, they were excluded. Beta-chain TCR CDR3 regions were amplified from RNA transcripts. RT-PCR was first run with HTBI primers, then multiplex PCR in a second round. Each CDR3 protein is one row after TCRdb ran MiXCR on the multiplex PCR reads. The repertoire holds 400,000 or so distinct CDR3 sequences, with over 15% as singletons. In this sample, this clonotype turned up many times. Its specificity is unknown. Sequenced material: peripheral blood. This receptor was obtained from a woman between 18 and 29 years old with stable Graves' hyperthyroidism.

Written as DNA, the CDR3 is TGTGCCAGCAGTTTAGGAGGGGACGGAAACACCATATATTTT. This gives the protein CASSLGGDGNTIYF. The chain joins TRBV12-3 or TRBV12-4 to TRBJ1-3, with D possibly matching TRBD1 (5 bases). V was shortened by 1 base and J by 4 bases, with 8 bases between the two germline ends. This CDR3 has 14 residues.